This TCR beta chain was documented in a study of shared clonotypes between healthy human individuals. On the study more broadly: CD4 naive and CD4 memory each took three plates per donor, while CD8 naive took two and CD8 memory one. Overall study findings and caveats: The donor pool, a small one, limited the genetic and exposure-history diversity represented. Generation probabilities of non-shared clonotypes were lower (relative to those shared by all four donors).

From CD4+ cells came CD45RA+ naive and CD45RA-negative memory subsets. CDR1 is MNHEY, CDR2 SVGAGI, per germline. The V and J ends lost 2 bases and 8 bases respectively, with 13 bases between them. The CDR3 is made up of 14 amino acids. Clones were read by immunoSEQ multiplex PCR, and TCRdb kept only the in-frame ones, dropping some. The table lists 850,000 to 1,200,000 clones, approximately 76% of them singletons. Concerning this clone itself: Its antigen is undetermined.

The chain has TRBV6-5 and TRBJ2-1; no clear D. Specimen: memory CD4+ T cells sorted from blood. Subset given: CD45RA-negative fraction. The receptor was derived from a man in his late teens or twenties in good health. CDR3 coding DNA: TGTGCCAGCAGTTACGCGGCTTTAGCCCATGAGCAGTTCTTC. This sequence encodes CASSYAALAHEQFF.